These T cell receptor beta chains were read from a single sample in a study of spatial heterogeneity in lung cancer. TCRdb re-called the 5' RACE reads with MiXCR, one entry per CDR3 protein. The sample holds some 87,000 distinct CDR3 sequences; roughly 9.5% are singletons and the top ten take around 7%. Sequenced material: PBMCs, taken at surgery. The receptors originated from a male donor with early-stage non-small cell lung cancer. Each CDR3 is given without its conserved first and last residue. Rows may omit the clone size; those that give it use once, few, many or a size class.

v_call	cdr3_length	j_call	clone_size	cdr3_aa
TRBV2	11	TRBJ2-1	NA	ASSLLGGNEQF
TRBV10-2	10	TRBJ2-7	few	ASSEVGYEQY
TRBV12-3/TRBV12-4	13	TRBJ2-7	NA	ASSQLAGASYEQY
TRBV7-8	14	TRBJ2-7	few	ASSPYRLTTSYEQY
TRBV10-3	11	TRBJ2-2	few	AISDFGTGELF
TRBV29-1	10	TRBJ2-5	NA	SAGTAKETQY
TRBV2	12	TRBJ2-5	many	ASNEILAGETQY
TRBV2	9	TRBJ1-4	few	ASSETGKLF
TRBV7-9	13	TRBJ2-1	NA	ASSLGTPSGDEQF
TRBV5-1	11	TRBJ2-7	NA	ASSVGSSYEQY
TRBV6-1	9	TRBJ2-3	few	ASSGVYTQY
TRBV4-3	14	TRBJ2-1	few	ASSQVVGGGYNEQF
TRBV5-5	12	TRBJ2-7	many	ASSPPTGSHEQY
TRBV11-2	13	TRBJ2-5	many	ASSPRTGGKETQY
TRBV4-3	12	TRBJ2-3	few	ASRTGTSWGTQY
TRBV20-1	11	TRBJ1-1	few	SARIGIGTEAF
TRBV20-1	12	TRBJ1-1	NA	SAREGGVNTEAF
TRBV5-1	12	TRBJ2-5	many	ASSLRERGETQY
TRBV20-1	13	TRBJ1-5	few	SASRQGVGNQPQH
TRBV24-1	11	TRBJ1-5	many	ATAPWGDQPQH
TRBV5-8	11	TRBJ2-1	few	ASSTTGLPGQF
TRBV2	12	TRBJ2-7	many	ASTRPGWSYEQY
TRBV3-1	15	TRBJ2-1	many	ASSQDQTGLSYNEQF
TRBV6-6	12	TRBJ2-5	few	ASSYSGQGETQY
TRBV6-2/TRBV6-3	16	TRBJ1-2	NA	ASSYPAGGSSVNYGYT
TRBV5-1	12	TRBJ2-1	many	ASSLLAGADEQF
TRBV18	10	TRBJ2-7	NA	ASSTQGYEQY
TRBV5-1	7	TRBJ2-2	NA	APTGELF
TRBV29-1	11	TRBJ2-5	many	SVFSGLLETQY
TRBV5-5	13	TRBJ1-1	NA	ASSLRGQGSVSAF
TRBV7-3	11	TRBJ1-1	many	ASSSGPNTEAF
TRBV6-2/TRBV6-3	11	TRBJ2-7	many	ASSYQTSYEQY
TRBV12-3/TRBV12-4	13	TRBJ2-4	NA	ASSLGGVAKNIQY
TRBV27	11	TRBJ1-1	NA	ASSFPGATEAF
TRBV6-6	13	TRBJ2-7	NA	ASSYEVEGPYEQY
TRBV10-3	11	TRBJ1-1	NA	ATQDSMYTEAF
TRBV5-1	13	TRBJ1-4	many	ASSLSGGYNEKLF
TRBV18	11	TRBJ1-2	NA	ASSPGRTYGYT
TRBV10-3	10	TRBJ2-5	many	AISSSGETQY
TRBV29-1	12	TRBJ2-3	NA	SVGRGISTDTQY
TRBV6-5	11	TRBJ1-1	few	ASRRIMNTEAF
TRBV7-4	13	TRBJ2-1	NA	ASSLKDPHYNEQF
TRBV28	11	TRBJ1-2	NA	ASRDSFLDGYT
TRBV6-4	11	TRBJ2-7	few	ASSDSDIYEQY
TRBV29-1	9	TRBJ2-1	few	SVHRGFEQF
TRBV29-1	10	TRBJ2-3	NA	SVDTSTDTQY
TRBV20-1	15	TRBJ1-1	NA	SARDHTDRGQNTEAF
TRBV18	12	TRBJ2-3	many	ASSPDTGIDTQY
TRBV6-2/TRBV6-3	10	TRBJ1-5	many	ASSFVPQAQH
TRBV5-1	12	TRBJ2-7	NA	ASSLSLAIGEQY
TRBV29-1	13	TRBJ2-5	NA	SVARPGTTRKTQY
TRBV12-3/TRBV12-4	13	TRBJ1-1	many	ASTESLTLRTEAF
TRBV2	11	TRBJ2-2	many	ASSGTAGGELF
TRBV15	13	TRBJ1-5	few	ATSRDIGGLQPQH
TRBV25-1	13	TRBJ1-4	many	ASSAWGGANEKLF
TRBV28	9	TRBJ1-6	few	ASSLSSPLH
TRBV24-1	13	TRBJ1-3	few	ATSDPGTSGNTIY
TRBV2	12	TRBJ1-1	many	ASSQKDRVTEAF